The 14 T cell receptor beta chains presented below share a single source sample, sequenced in a study of molecular identifiers for immune sequencing clone quantification. TCRdb re-analysed the PCR reads in MiXCR, keeping a single row per CDR3 protein. The repertoire consists of about 640,000 distinct CDR3 sequences, with just under 20% occurring once and the leading ten covering around 0.9%. Sequencing was done on a sample of naive CD8+ T cells from blood, with Jurkat cell RNA spiked in. Subset denoted: FACS-sorted CD8+CD4-CCR7+CD45RA+ naive T cells. These TCRs come from a human donor in good health. Some libraries in this study had Jurkat cell RNA spiked in.

This clonotype was recorded a few times. The chain joins TRBV4-1 to TRBJ2-7; D might be TRBD1 (6 bases). The germline V gene encodes CDR1 MGHRA and CDR2 YSYEKL. V lost 3 bases, J lost 0 bases, and 12 bases lay in between. This CDR3 spans 15 amino acids. The CDR3 bases are TGCGCCAGCAGCCACGGGACACAGAGCTCCTACGAGCAGTACTTC. Encoded protein: CASSHGTQSSYEQYF.

The chain employs TRBV4-3 and TRBJ2-2, with a weak D call TRBD1 (5 bases). The CDR3 loop spans 19 amino acids. V was cut by 0 bases and J by 4 bases, with 21 bases left in between. Germline V gives CDR1 LGHNA, CDR2 YSLEER. The CDR3 nucleotides are TGCGCCAGCAGCCAAGATACCACATGGACCGCAACAGGCACCGGGGAGCTGTTTTTT. Protein product: CASSQDTTWTATGTGELFF.

Many counts were recorded for this clonotype. The V and J genes are TRBV7-9 and TRBJ1-4; TRBD1 matches 9 bases. This CDR3 region has 15 residues. V trimming: 7 bases; J trimming: 7 bases; junction bases outside the gene matches: 10. CDR1 is SEHNR, CDR2 FQNEAQ, per germline (reference sequence). The CDR3 DNA follows: TGTGCCAGCACGAATTCCGGGACAGGGACTGAAAAACTGTTTTTT. This translates into CASTNSGTGTEKLFF.

Comments on this clonotype: Since a much larger clone is just one base distant, this may be a read error. This chain joins TRBV5-1 and TRBJ2-7; perhaps D is TRBD1 or TRBD2 (8 bases each). The V end lost 3 bases, the J end lost 4 bases, and 17 bases lay between the germline ends. The CDR3 has 15 amino acids. The germline gives CDR1 SGHRS, CDR2 YFSETQ. In nucleotides, the CDR3 is TGCGCCAGCAGCTCGGGGGGGGACAGGCCTTACGAGCAGTACTTC. This codes for CASSSGGDRPYEQYF.

In its sample, this clonotype was seen many times. The chain employs TRBV7-9 and TRBJ1-2; D remains unclear. V lost 1 base to trimming and J lost 2 bases, with 11 bases between them. The CDR3 spans 15 residues. The germline CDR1 and CDR2 sequences are SEHNR and FQNEAQ (reference sequence). This CDR3 reads CASSLVRSENYGYTF. Written as DNA, the CDR3 is TGTGCCAGCAGCTTAGTTCGGTCAGAGAACTATGGCTACACCTTC.

Many counts were recorded for this clonotype. This chain uses TRBV5-4 with TRBJ1-1, with unresolved D. The CDR3 is made up of 14 amino acids. Per germline, CDR1 SGHNT and CDR2 YYREEE (reference sequence). The ends were cut back, 0 bases at V and 6 bases at J, with 12 bases in the middle. The CDR3 DNA reads TGTGCCAGCAGCTTGGGGCGGGTAACTTCTGAAGCTTTCTTT. Protein sequence: CASSLGRVTSEAFF.

To note about this clonotype: A much larger clone sits a single nucleotide away, making a read error possible. V usage is TRBV30 and J usage is TRBJ2-7; D is uncertain. V was trimmed by 8 bases and J by 6 bases, leaving 11 bases between them. The CDR3 sequence is 10 residues long. Germline V CDR1 and CDR2: GTSNPN, SVGIG (reference sequence). CDR3 nucleotide sequence: TGTGCCCGGAACAGCGTCGAGCAGTACTTC. Encoded protein: CARNSVEQYF.

This clonotype appeared a single time. A much larger clonotype is one base distant, so this may be a read error. The rearrangement joins TRBV27 to TRBJ1-5, with 11 positions matching TRBD1. Germline-derived CDR1 and CDR2 are MNHEY and SMNVEV (reference sequence). J gave up 6 bases and V 3 bases, and 13 bases lay outside the gene matches. The CDR3 covers 18 residues. The CDR3 DNA is TGTGCCAGCAGTTTCACCACCTTCGGACAGGGGGCTAGTCAGCCCCAGCATTTT. As protein: CASSFTTFGQGASQPQHF.

Concerning this clonotype itself: A much bigger clone sits one base away, suggesting this may be a read error. The chain links TRBV11-2 to TRBJ1-1, with TRBD1 identical over 7 bases. The CDR3 is 15 amino acids. Germline CDR1 and CDR2: SGHAT and FQNNGV. The V and J ends lost 5 bases and 3 bases, in that order; junction bases with no gene match: 9. The CDR3 protein is CASSIKGALDTEAFF. The CDR3, as DNA: TGTGCCAGCAGCATAAAGGGGGCGCTGGACACTGAAGCTTTCTTT. The whole variable domain, filled in from reference TRBV11-2 and TRBJ1-1, reads EAGVAQSPRYKIIEKRQSVAFWCNPISGHATLYWYQQILGQGPKLLIQFQNNGVVDDSQLPKDRFSAERLKGVDSTLKIQPAKLEDSAVYLCASSIKGALDTEAFFGQGTRLTVV.

In its sample, this clonotype was seen many times. The V gene is TRBV12-3 or TRBV12-4, the J gene TRBJ1-2; 8 bases are shared with TRBD1. This CDR3 comprises 16 residues. With V trimmed by 4 bases and J by 2 bases, 9 bases remained unmatched. CDR3 DNA sequence: TGTGCCAGCAGTTCTGAGCCAGGGGGCACCAACTATGGCTACACCTTC. It yields the protein CASSSEPGGTNYGYTF.

In this sample, this clonotype turned up many times. The chain is built from TRBV7-9 and TRBJ2-7; D is unclear. The CDR3 length is 11 residues. Germline V lookup: CDR1 SEHNR, CDR2 FQNEAQ (reference sequence). V gave up 6 bases and J gave up 0 bases, with 3 bases separating them. This chain's CDR3 is CASSFSYEQYF. The CDR3 nucleotides read TGTGCCAGCAGTTTCTCCTACGAGCAGTACTTC.

This clonotype was observed many times. V gene TRBV12-3 or TRBV12-4 combines with J gene TRBJ2-7, with TRBD1 matching over 7 bases. The CDR3 loop spans 16 amino acids. After removal of 5 bases from V and 2 bases from J, the junction contained 12 bases not matched to a gene. The CDR3: CASSARQGPRTYEQYF. The DNA for the CDR3 is TGTGCCAGCAGTGCGAGACAGGGACCCAGAACCTACGAGCAGTACTTC.

This clonotype was recorded many times. The chain couples TRBV4-1 to TRBJ2-1; 9 positions match TRBD1. CDR1 and CDR2 (germline): MGHRA, YSYEKL. The CDR3 consists of 16 residues. The V segment lost 0 bases and the J segment 8 bases; nucleotides outside the gene matches: 8. The CDR3 is CASSQDLTRTGDEQFF. CDR3 coding DNA: TGCGCCAGCAGCCAAGATCTCACCAGGACAGGGGATGAGCAGTTCTTC.

The table lists this clonotype with many counts. The chain is built from TRBV27 and TRBJ1-5; D uncertain. V was pared by 5 bases and J by 3 bases, with 5 bases between. This CDR3 spans 12 amino acids. Germline V CDR1 and CDR2: MNHEY, SMNVEV (reference sequence). CDR3 nucleotide sequence: TGTGCCAGCAGTGCCCACAATCAGCCCCAGCATTTT. This codes for CASSAHNQPQHF.